This T cell receptor beta chain was captured in a study of OX40 agonist ivuxolimab in advanced cancers. At the level of the study: Among those treated, three patients had partial responses, one with hepatocellular carcinoma and two with cutaneous melanoma.

The germline V gene encodes CDR1 SGHKS and CDR2 YYEKEE (reference sequence). The CDR3 sequence is 15 residues long. The germline V and J ends were trimmed by 4 bases and 2 bases, with 13 bases remaining between them. Sequencing used immunoSEQ multiplex PCR; TCRdb keeps in-frame clones, though not all of them. The repertoire holds about 50,000 clones, with about 88% as singletons. The receptor was derived from an adult with an advanced solid tumor such as melanoma, head and neck, liver or kidney cancer. Sequenced material: CD4+ or CD8+ T cells sorted from blood, taken in a trial of the OX40 agonist ivuxolimab. V usage is TRBV5-5 and J usage is TRBJ1-5; D uncertain. CDR3 DNA sequence: TGTGCCAGCAGCCTGGCTGGTGGGGGCAATCAGCCCCAGCATTTT. It encodes CASSLAGGGNQPQHF.